This TCR beta chain was sequenced in a study of T cell responses to AZD1222 COVID-19 vaccine. General study findings and limits: At 160-218 and 743-854, vaccine-associated CD4 TCRs were dominant, and they spanned spike. The donor group comprised mostly white British people and more females; the analysis possibly underestimated clonal diversity.

Points on this clone: The antigen remains undetermined.

Using immunoSEQ multiplex PCR, the repertoire was profiled, and TCRdb retains in-frame clones only, with some absent. This sample carries about 120,000 clones, 70% to 90% of them seen once, and the ten largest clones take 6.5%. The material sequenced was peripheral blood, taken 28 days after the second AZD1222 dose. This sequence originates from an adult who received the AZD1222 COVID-19 vaccine.

The CDR3 coding sequence is TGTGCCAGCTCACCAGGGGCCCTTTCACCCCTCCACTTT. Its protein is CASSPGALSPLHF. V and J are TRBV18 and TRBJ1-6; TRBD1 is a possible D gene (5 bases). V lost 2 bases to trimming and J lost 9 bases, with 8 bases between them. The length of the CDR3 is 13 residues. CDR1 and CDR2 from the germline V gene are KGHSH and LQKENI.